Included here is one TCR beta chain sequence, with context. Its antigen is undetermined. With 4 bases removed from V and 4 bases from J, the gap between germline ends came to 22 bases. The CDR3 is 17 residues long. The germline V gene has CDR1 KGHSH and CDR2 LQKENI. These data belong to a study of shared clonotypes between healthy human individuals. Study-wide findings and caveats: An effect of sequencing depth on clonotype sharing among donors was expected. Non-shared clonotypes had lower generation probabilities than those shared by all four donors. For naive CD4 cells, 4% to 6% of clonotypes were shared across a handful of donors. The study drew on few donors, limiting represented genetic and exposure-history diversity.

Assay: immunoSEQ multiplex PCR; the TCRdb copy retains only in-frame clones and omits some. This table has 950,000 to 1,300,000 clones, around 76% appearing once. The TCR originated in a man aged 18-30 years in good health. The specimen was memory CD4+ T cells sorted from blood. Specified subset: CD45RA-negative fraction. The V and J genes are TRBV18 and TRBJ2-5, with D perhaps matching TRBD1 (6 bases). As DNA, the CDR3 is TGTGCCAGCTCACAAACAATGACAGGACCGCTGGGAGAGACCCAGTACTTC. This gives the protein CASSQTMTGPLGETQYF. The full variable domain, completed using reference TRBV18 and TRBJ2-5, is NAGVMQNPRHLVRRRGQEARLRCSPMKGHSHVYWYRQLPEEGLKFMVYLQKENIIDESGMPKERFSAEFPKEGPSILRIQQVVRGDSAAYFCASSQTMTGPLGETQYFGPGTRLLVL.